The clone carrying this T cell receptor beta chain was seen once. Its antigen is currently unknown. Germline V CDR1 and CDR2: SGHTA, FQGNSA. Trimming took off 3 bases at V and 7 bases at J, with 15 bases between the two ends. The CDR3 is made up of 15 amino acids. Measured with immunoSEQ multiplex PCR; TCRdb has only the in-frame clones, and not every one. The sample includes roughly 100,000 clones, about 88% seen only once; the top ten take around 3.5%. This specimen comes from a study of T cell responses to AZD1222 COVID-19 vaccine. Broader study findings: Among the donors, most were white British and more were female, and clonal diversity was possibly underestimated.

The genes are TRBV7-2 and TRBJ2-2, with D perhaps matching TRBD1 (5 bases). This clonotype was obtained from an adult in good health. Sample: peripheral blood, taken on day 0 of AZD1222 vaccination. CDR3 sequence reads: CASSLDIRYGGELFF. CDR3 in DNA: TGTGCCAGCAGCTTGGACATCCGGTATGGCGGGGAGCTGTTTTTT.